This T cell receptor (beta chain) was documented in a study of T cells after yellow fever vaccination. TCRdb reanalysed the 5' RACE reads using MiXCR and keeps one entry per CDR3 protein. The sample gives over 110,000 distinct CDR3 sequences, 6.5% to 8.5% of which show up once; under 0.95% is in the top ten. This clonotype showed up just a few times. Germline V gives CDR1 SGHVS, CDR2 FNYEAQ. This CDR3 is 15 amino acids long. The ends were cut back, 5 bases at V and 0 bases at J, with 11 bases in the middle. Sequenced here: CD4+ T cells sorted from PBMCs, sampled 5 days after the yellow fever booster vaccination. The chain combines TRBV7-6 with TRBJ2-4; D gene unclear. This clonotype was sampled from a man aged 25-45 years who received the YFV17D yellow fever vaccine. The CDR3 DNA is TGTGCCAGCAGCCCAAACCAGGAAGCCAAAAACATTCAGTACTTC. Translating gives CASSPNQEAKNIQYF.